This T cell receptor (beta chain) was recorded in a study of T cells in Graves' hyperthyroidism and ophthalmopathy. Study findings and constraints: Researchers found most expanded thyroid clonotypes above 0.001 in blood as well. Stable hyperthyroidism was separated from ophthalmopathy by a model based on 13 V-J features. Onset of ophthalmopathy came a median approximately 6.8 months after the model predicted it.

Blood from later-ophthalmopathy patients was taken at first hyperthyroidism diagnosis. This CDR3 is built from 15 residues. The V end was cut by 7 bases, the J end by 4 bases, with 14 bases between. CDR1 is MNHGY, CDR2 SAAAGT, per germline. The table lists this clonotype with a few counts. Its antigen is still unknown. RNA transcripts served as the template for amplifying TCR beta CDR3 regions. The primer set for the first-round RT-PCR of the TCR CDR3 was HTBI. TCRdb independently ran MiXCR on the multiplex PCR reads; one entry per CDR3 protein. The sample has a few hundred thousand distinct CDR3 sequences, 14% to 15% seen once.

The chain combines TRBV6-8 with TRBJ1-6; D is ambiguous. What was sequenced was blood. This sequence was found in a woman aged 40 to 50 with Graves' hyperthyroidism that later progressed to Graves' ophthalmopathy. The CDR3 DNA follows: TGTGCCAGCAAACCTGACCGACTTTATAATTCACCCCTCCACTTT. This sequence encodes CASKPDRLYNSPLHF.